This T cell receptor beta chain is from a study of STAT5B mutations in CD4+ large granular lymphocyte leukemia. Assay: immunoSEQ multiplex PCR; the TCRdb copy retains only in-frame clones and omits some. Among about 30,000 clones listed, around 85% were seen once. CDR3 length: 17 amino acids. The germline CDR1 and CDR2 sequences are MNHNS and SASEGT. The V gene lost 4 bases and the J gene lost 1 base, with 17 bases spanning the gap. The receptor was derived from a human donor in good health. Material: CD4+ T cells from blood buffy coats. This chain joins TRBV6-1 and TRBJ1-5; D remains unclear. The CDR3 protein is CASSGFSTMGSNQPQHF. In DNA form, the CDR3 reads TGTGCCAGCAGTGGTTTCTCAACAATGGGGAGCAATCAGCCCCAGCATTTT.